This T cell receptor (beta chain) appears in the sequencing data of a study of blood T cell repertoires in COVID-19 (dated by TCRdb to between 2020 and 2021). In terms of the full investigation: The collaborator samples originated in the United States, Italy and Spain and spanned the acute and convalescent phases of COVID-19. The samples were drawn from two sources: the first 160 participants of the ongoing ImmuneRACE study, and 1,254 subjects contributed by 6 global collaborators. The dataset comprised deeply sampled blood TCRbeta repertoires from subjects exposed to, actively infected with, or recovered from COVID-19. The sample metadata nearly always contained a de-identified subject ID, COVID-19 status, age in years and sex. Where available, HLA class I and class II types were taken from metadata supplied by the sample provider and were not determined by assay-based typing. The prospective study material was composed of cDNA or gDNA derived from T cells, B-cell-depleted T cells, or PBMCs. The repertoires were released in a freely available public database intended as a resource for research on the immune response to SARS-CoV-2. Overall study outcomes, separate from this receptor: How much clinical and demographic metadata was included differed by source and by participant, and the metadata was provided uncurated.

Compared with germline, V lacks 4 bases and J lacks 2 bases; bases without a gene match: 5. The cysteine opens and the phenylalanine closes a CDR3 of 16 amino acids. Here the CDR3 DNA is all that survives: 48 bases in frame from base 1. The germline V gene (reference sequence) specifies PRHDT as CDR1 and FYEKMQ as CDR2. Participants in the prospective study were enrolled through a virtual design, were aged about 18 to 100 years, and lived in under 25 United States geographic areas. In the prospective study, cohorts were assigned on the basis of participant-reported clinical history obtained from a screening survey and a study questionnaire. Recovered participants in ImmuneRACE Cohort 3 were defined by two consecutive negative NP/OP PCR tests, clearance by a healthcare professional, or resolution of symptoms. Each participant in the prospective study had whole blood, serum and a nasopharyngeal or oropharyngeal swab collected by mobile phlebotomists. Over a 2-month period, participants in the prospective study had the option of providing additional blood draws and questionnaires. Before DNA extraction, blood samples from the prospective study were shipped at room temperature or frozen.

Worth noting for this clone: There is no known antigen for this receptor. Base quality data are lacking; no much larger clone is found one base away.

The immunoSEQ Assay, a bias-controlled multiplex PCR, was used to amplify TCRbeta CDR3 regions from genomic DNA. Per the source publication's procedure: The number of nucleated cells in each sample was estimated from the amplification of reference gene primers within the assay. Sequence reads were collapsed and filtered to measure the absolute abundance of every unique TCRbeta CDR3 rearrangement. For each sample, productive Simpson clonality was calculated as the square root of Simpson's diversity index over productive rearrangements. TCRdb retrieved this table from immuneACCESS and kept in-frame rearrangements only. Not all clones are present; in checked studies, unresolved V genes account for under half, and no reason is known for the remainder. That table furnishes V, J and clone size, whereas the DNA furnished D and trimming. The sample data list 250,000 to 350,000 clones, and 85% to 90% of these were observed just once. The ten largest clones represent under 2.5% of the sample.

The sequence joins TRBV13 to TRBJ2-3, with 11 bases in between that match TRBD2. This sequence originates from a woman under 30 who had recovered from COVID-19. Sample: PBMCs or T cells enriched from blood (not recorded which). The CDR3 amino acid sequence is: CASSYLAGGPTDTQYF. The sequence in DNA is TGTGCCAGCAGCTACCTAGCGGGGGGTCCCACAGATACGCAGTATTTT. The reference TRBV13 and TRBJ2-3 proteins fill in what lies around the CDR3, so the full variable domain reads AAGVIQSPRHLIKEKRETATLKCYPIPRHDTVYWYQQGPGQDPQFLISFYEKMQSDKGSIPDRFSAQQFSDYHSELNMSSLELGDSALYFCASSYLAGGPTDTQYFGPGTRLTVL.